This T cell receptor (beta chain) is from a study of blood T cell repertoires in COVID-19. Across the whole study: The analysed material was cDNA or gDNA that came from T cells, B-cell-depleted T cells, or PBMCs.

The table came from immunoSEQ multiplex PCR; TCRdb's copy has only in-frame clones and leaves some out. The data contain some 240,000 clones, roughly 90% of them seen just once; the ten biggest clones take up just over 7%. The table lists this clone with many counts. Trimming took off 11 bases at V and 1 base at J, with 14 bases between the two ends. Germline-derived CDR1 and CDR2 are LNHDA and SQIVND (reference sequence). The CDR3 spans 14 residues. The chain is built from TRBV19 and TRBJ2-2, with D maybe TRBD2 (6 bases). This clonotype originated in a man in his fifties or sixties who had recovered from COVID-19. Source material: peripheral blood. The CDR3 nucleotides read TGTGCCGTGGGAGCGGGCAGGAACACCGGGGAGCTGTTTTTT. This translates into CAVGAGRNTGELFF.